A single sample gave rise to the 24 T cell receptor beta chains below, sequenced in a study of CD8+ T cells in alopecia areata. Isolated RNA was reverse transcribed into cDNA used as the sequencing template. Clones were read by immunoSEQ multiplex PCR, and TCRdb kept only the in-frame ones, dropping some. The table includes some 150,000 clones, roughly 53% detected once. Sequencing was performed on CD4+ T cells sorted from blood, taken at week 0. The receptors stem from a human donor with alopecia areata.

This clone occurred once. The CDR3 DNA sequence: TGTGCCAGCAGCTTAATGGGAACGTTCTTGAACACTGAAGCTTTCTTT. Translated: CASSLMGTFLNTEAFF. The chain joins TRBV7-8 to TRBJ1-1; D gene ambiguous. The CDR3 length is 16 residues. Germline loops: CDR1 SGHVS, CDR2 FQNEAQ. Trimming cost V 2 bases and J 0 bases, with 13 bases left between them. Using reference TRBV7-8 and TRBJ1-1 for the parts outside the CDR3, the full variable domain is GAGVSQSPRYKVAKRGQDVALRCDPISGHVSLFWYQQALGQGPEFLTYFQNEAQLDKSGLPSDRFFAERPEGSVSTLKIQRTQQEDSAVYLCASSLMGTFLNTEAFFGQGTRLTVV.

This clone was recorded a few times. The gene calls are TRBV11-1 and TRBJ1-4; D is unclear. Germline V lookup: CDR1 SGHAT, CDR2 FQDESV (reference sequence). Trimming pared 6 bases from V and 8 bases from J, leaving 10 bases between. The CDR3 covers 12 residues. CDR3 loop: CASSHGGEKLFF. CDR3 DNA sequence: TGTGCCAGCAGTCACGGAGGGGAAAAACTGTTTTTT.

Concerning this clone itself: An end of the junction differs from the germline gene, which may be a read error. J is TRBJ1-1 and V is TRBV4-1; D not certain. The CDR3 runs to 16 residues. CDR1 is MGHRA and CDR2 is YSYEKL in the germline V gene. The CDR3 region is CASSQGFSSSNTEAFF. The CDR3 coding sequence is TGCGCCAGCAGTCAAGGTTTCAGCAGTTCGAACACTGAAGCTTTCTTT.

In its sample, this clone was seen a few times. The rearrangement joins TRBV5-1 to TRBJ2-7, with D perhaps being TRBD1 or TRBD2 (5 bases each). The CDR3 covers 15 residues. V lost 7 bases and J lost 0, with 17 bases in between. The germline V gene encodes CDR1 SGHRS and CDR2 YFSETQ. The CDR3 nucleotides are TGCGCCAGCTCCCCAGGAAGGGACGGCTCCTACGAGCAGTACTTC. Its protein product is CASSPGRDGSYEQYF.

The chain joins TRBV30 to TRBJ1-5, with D unresolved. Germline CDR1 reads GTSNPN; CDR2 reads SVGIG (reference sequence). This CDR3 has 13 residues. V lost 1 base and J 4 bases, leaving 8 bases between the germline ends. The CDR3 spells CAWSEWENQPQHF. DNA of the CDR3: TGTGCCTGGAGTGAGTGGGAGAATCAGCCCCAGCATTTT.

V and J are TRBV2 and TRBJ1-2; D gene uncertain. Germline V CDR1 and CDR2: SNHLY, FYNNEI. Trimming left V 4 bases short and J 0 bases short, with 3 bases between. CDR3 size: 12 residues. Written as DNA, the CDR3 is TGTGCCAGCAGTGTTTCTAACTATGGCTACACCTTC. Protein: CASSVSNYGYTF.

The chain combines TRBV29-1 with TRBJ1-2, with 10 bases matching TRBD1. CDR3 size: 14 residues. The V and J ends lost 4 bases and 2 bases, in that order; junction bases with no gene match: 4. Germline V gene sequence: CDR1 SQVTM, CDR2 ANQGSEA. This CDR3 is CSVGLDRGNYGYTF. CDR3 nucleotide sequence: TGCAGCGTTGGGCTGGACAGGGGGAACTATGGCTACACCTTC.

This chain joins TRBV9 and TRBJ1-1; 10 bases are shared with TRBD1. This CDR3 spans 15 amino acids. V trimming: 3 bases; J trimming: 3 bases; junction bases outside the gene matches: 5. CDR1 and CDR2 from the germline V gene are SGDLS and YYNGEE. CDR3 in DNA: TGTGCCAGCAGCGGTGACAGGGGGCGAGACACTGAAGCTTTCTTT. Translating gives CASSGDRGRDTEAFF.

The chain employs TRBV29-1 and TRBJ2-2, with D tentatively TRBD2 (5 bases). The CDR3 is 14 residues long. Germline values: CDR1 SQVTM, CDR2 ANQGSEA. The V end lost 5 bases, the J end lost 5 bases, and 15 bases lay between the germline ends. CDR3 nucleotide sequence: TGCAGCGTTTTAAGCGGCTTGGGTACCGGGGAGCTGTTTTTT. This gives the protein CSVLSGLGTGELFF.

The rearrangement uses TRBV4-1 and TRBJ2-5, with TRBD2 matching 8 bases. Germline trimming cut 0 bases from V and 5 bases from J; bases unmatched to any gene: 8. This CDR3 region has 16 residues. Germline V lookup: CDR1 MGHRA, CDR2 YSYEKL. The CDR3 spells CASSQDPSGGRETQYF. The CDR3 DNA follows: TGCGCCAGCAGCCAAGATCCCAGCGGGGGCCGGGAGACCCAGTACTTC.

This clone was seen a handful of times. This chain links TRBV19 with TRBJ1-2; a possible D gene is TRBD1 (6 bases). Germline V gene data show CDR1 as LNHDA and CDR2 as SQIVND (reference sequence). This CDR3 has 12 amino acids. The V end lost 5 bases, the J end lost 5 bases, and 9 bases lay between the germline ends. The CDR3 DNA is TGTGCCAGTAGTCCGGACAGATATGGCTACACCTTC. The encoded protein is CASSPDRYGYTF.

This clone came up a few times. The rearrangement uses TRBV29-1 and TRBJ2-3; 8 nucleotides match TRBD2. V lost 7 bases, J lost 5 bases, and 5 bases stayed unmatched. This CDR3 is built from 12 residues. Germline CDR1 reads SQVTM; CDR2 reads ANQGSEA. The CDR3 nucleotides are TGCAGCGCGTCCGGGAGGGGAGATACGCAGTATTTT. This codes for CSASGRGDTQYF.

The V call is TRBV10-3, the J call TRBJ2-5; D may be TRBD2 (6 bases). In germline, CDR1 is ENHRY, CDR2 SYGVKD. The CDR3 is made up of 13 amino acids. V was pared by 6 bases and J by 1 base, with 9 bases between. The DNA of the CDR3 is TGTGCCATCAGCCGCGGGACCCAAGAGACCCAGTACTTC. The encoded protein is CAISRGTQETQYF.

This sequence joins TRBV14 and TRBJ2-5, with no clear D. Per germline, CDR1 SGHDN and CDR2 FVKESK. Trimming shortened V by 6 bases and J by 5 bases, and 7 bases separated the two germline ends. The CDR3 runs to 11 residues. The CDR3 DNA reads TGTGCCAGCAGTTACGATGAGACCCAGTACTTC. Translation: CASSYDETQYF. The variable domain in full, completed from reference TRBV14 and TRBJ2-5, reads EAGVTQFPSHSVIEKGQTVTLRCDPISGHDNLYWYRRVMGKEIKFLLHFVKESKQDESGMPNNRFLAERTGGTYSTLKVQPAELEDSGVYFCASSYDETQYFGPGTRLLVL.

V gene TRBV7-8 combines with J gene TRBJ2-2; 8 nucleotides match TRBD1. The germline V gene encodes CDR1 SGHVS and CDR2 FQNEAQ. This CDR3 region has 17 residues. V gave up 5 bases and J gave up 1 base; unmatched junction bases: 9. The CDR3 sequence is CASSPGQGIKNTGELFF. CDR3 DNA: TGTGCCAGCAGCCCCGGACAGGGAATCAAGAACACCGGGGAGCTGTTTTTT.

The V and J genes are TRBV5-6 and TRBJ2-6; D possibly corresponds to TRBD2 (6 bases). This CDR3 contains 15 residues. CDR1 and CDR2 (germline): SGHDT, YYEEEE. V shed 1 base and J shed 2 bases, with 7 bases lying between them. CDR3: CASSLRRAGANVLTF. The CDR3 DNA reads TGTGCCAGCAGCTTGCGGAGGGCTGGGGCCAACGTCCTGACTTTC.

The rearrangement joins TRBV4-3 to TRBJ1-2; 8 nucleotides match TRBD1. This CDR3 is built from 15 residues. In germline, CDR1 is LGHNA, CDR2 YSLEER. V was clipped by 0 bases and J by 5 bases; unmatched bases: 5. Written as DNA, the CDR3 is TGCGCCAGCAGCCAAGAGGACAGGGCCTATTATGGCTACACCTTC. Translating it yields CASSQEDRAYYGYTF.

This sequence joins TRBV30 and TRBJ2-1; D might be TRBD1 (5 bases). This CDR3 contains 12 residues. From germline, CDR1 is GTSNPN and CDR2 SVGIG (reference sequence). Trimming took 7 bases from V and 6 from J, leaving 13 bases between them. The CDR3 is CALTDLGNEQFF. CDR3 DNA: TGTGCCTTGACAGATCTGGGCAATGAGCAGTTCTTC.

The rearrangement joins TRBV10-3 to TRBJ2-3; 7 bases fit TRBD2. Trimming at V came to 10 bases and at J to 2 bases, leaving 12 bases not matched to a gene. There are 15 residues in the CDR3. The germline V gene has CDR1 ENHRY and CDR2 SYGVKD. CDR3 sequence (DNA): TGTGCCACTCAACGCGGGGGACGCTTCACAGATACGCAGTATTTT. Translation gives CATQRGGRFTDTQYF.

This rearrangement joins TRBV4-3 to TRBJ2-7, with 11 bases aligning to TRBD1. V shed 3 bases, J shed 5 bases, and the junction held 9 bases outside the gene matches. Germline V lookup: CDR1 LGHNA, CDR2 YSLEER. The CDR3 consists of 16 residues. CDR3 residues: CASSHHRTGGYDEQYF. The CDR3 bases are TGCGCCAGCAGCCACCACAGGACAGGGGGCTACGACGAGCAGTACTTC.

The chain recombines TRBV25-1 with TRBJ1-5; a weak D match, TRBD1 (5 bases). The CDR3 has 15 residues. The germline V gene has CDR1 MGHDK and CDR2 SYGVNS. V shed 6 bases and J shed 3 bases, with 15 bases lying between them. Here the CDR3 reads CASRGGLGVNQPQHF. CDR3 DNA: TGTGCCAGCAGGGGAGGGTTAGGGGTCAATCAGCCCCAGCATTTT.

This clone was seen a handful of times. This rearrangement joins TRBV23-1 to TRBJ1-5; D might be TRBD1 (6 bases). TRBV23-1 is an ORF, and what it does is uncertain. The V and J ends lost 0 bases and 2 bases respectively, with 11 bases between them. This CDR3 contains 16 residues. The CDR3 spells CASSQSGPGGNQPQHF. CDR3 DNA sequence: TGCGCCAGCAGTCAATCGGGGCCAGGGGGCAATCAGCCCCAGCATTTT.

In its sample, this clone was seen a few times. This sequence joins TRBV11-2 and TRBJ1-5; tentative D call: TRBD1 (6 bases). The CDR3 loop spans 14 amino acids. Germline V gene lookup returns CDR1 SGHAT and CDR2 FQNNGV. The ends were cut back, 1 base at V and 2 bases at J, with 6 bases in the middle. CDR3 in DNA: TGTGCCAGCAGCTTAGGACAGGGCAATCAGCCCCAGCATTTT. Protein product: CASSLGQGNQPQHF.

As regards this clone: Other DNA sequences in this sample translate to the same CDR3. CDR3 DNA sequence: TGTGCCAGCAGCCTACAGGGAATATACCAAGAGACCCAGTACTTC. Translated, it gives CASSLQGIYQETQYF. The chain recombines TRBV11-3 with TRBJ2-5, with TRBD1 as a possible D gene (6 bases). In germline, CDR1 is SGHNT, CDR2 YENEEA. The CDR3 contains 15 residues. Trimming left V 5 bases short and J 0 bases short, with 13 bases between.